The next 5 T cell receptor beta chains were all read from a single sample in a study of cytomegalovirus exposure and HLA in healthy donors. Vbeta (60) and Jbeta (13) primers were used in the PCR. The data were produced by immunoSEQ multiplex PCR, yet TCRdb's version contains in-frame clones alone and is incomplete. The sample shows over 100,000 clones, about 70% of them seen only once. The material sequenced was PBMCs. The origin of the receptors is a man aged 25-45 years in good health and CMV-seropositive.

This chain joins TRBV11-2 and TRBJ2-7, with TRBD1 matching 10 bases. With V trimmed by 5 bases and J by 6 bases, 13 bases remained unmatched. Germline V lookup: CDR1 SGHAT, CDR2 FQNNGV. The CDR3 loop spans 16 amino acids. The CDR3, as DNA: TGTGCCAGCAGCCCTGACAGGGGGCGAATGTTTAGCGAGCAGTACGTC. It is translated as CASSPDRGRMFSEQYV.

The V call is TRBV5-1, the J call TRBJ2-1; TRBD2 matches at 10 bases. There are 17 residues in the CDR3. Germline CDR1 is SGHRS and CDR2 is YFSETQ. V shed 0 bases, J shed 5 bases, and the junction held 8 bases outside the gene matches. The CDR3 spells CASSLDLAGDGNNEQFF. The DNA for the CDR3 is TGCGCCAGCAGCTTGGATCTAGCGGGAGATGGCAACAATGAGCAGTTCTTC.

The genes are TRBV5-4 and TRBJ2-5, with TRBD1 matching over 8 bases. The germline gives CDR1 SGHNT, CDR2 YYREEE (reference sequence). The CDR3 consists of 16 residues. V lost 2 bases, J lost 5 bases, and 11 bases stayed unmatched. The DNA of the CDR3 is TGTGCCAGCAGCTTAGGCCCGGGGACAGGAGGGGAGACCCAGTACTTC. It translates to CASSLGPGTGGETQYF.

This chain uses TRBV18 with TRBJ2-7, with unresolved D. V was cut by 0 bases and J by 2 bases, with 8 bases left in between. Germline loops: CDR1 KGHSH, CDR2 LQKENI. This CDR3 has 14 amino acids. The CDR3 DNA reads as TGTGCCAGCTCACCACCGGAGAACCCCTACGAGCAGTACTTC. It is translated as CASSPPENPYEQYF. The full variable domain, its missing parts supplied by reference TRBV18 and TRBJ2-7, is NAGVMQNPRHLVRRRGQEARLRCSPMKGHSHVYWYRQLPEEGLKFMVYLQKENIIDESGMPKERFSAEFPKEGPSILRIQQVVRGDSAAYFCASSPPENPYEQYFGPGTRLTVT.

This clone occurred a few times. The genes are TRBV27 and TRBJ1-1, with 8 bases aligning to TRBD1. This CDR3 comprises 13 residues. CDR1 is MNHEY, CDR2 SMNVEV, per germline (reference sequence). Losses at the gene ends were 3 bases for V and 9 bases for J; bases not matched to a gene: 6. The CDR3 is CASSFRDRGKAFF. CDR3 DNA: TGTGCCAGCAGTTTTCGAGACAGGGGTAAAGCTTTCTTT.